Listed here are 27 T cell receptor beta chains from one sample, sequenced in a study of control samples from healthy donors and cancer patients. Assay used: immunoSEQ multiplex PCR; TCRdb lists only in-frame clones, some missing. The sample records tens of thousands of clones, roughly 91% being singletons. Sequenced: PBMCs. Source of these receptors: a woman aged 50 to 60 with colorectal cancer.

This clone is a singleton in its sample. The chain is built from TRBV20-1 and TRBJ2-1; 7 bases match TRBD2. Trimming cost V 6 bases and J 6 bases; bases outside gene matches: 2. This CDR3 spans 11 amino acids. Germline lookup yields CDR1 DFQATT and CDR2 SNEGSKA (reference sequence). The CDR3 DNA is TGCAGTGCAGCGGGACTCAATGAGCAGTTCTTC. Its translation: CSAAGLNEQFF.

The gene calls are TRBV7-2 and TRBJ2-3; 7 nucleotides match TRBD1. This CDR3 comprises 12 residues. From germline, CDR1 is SGHTA and CDR2 FQGNSA. V lost 6 bases, J lost 11 bases, and 8 bases stayed unmatched. CDR3 coding DNA: TGTGCCAGCAGGACACCCCCAGGGGGGCAGTATTTT. This sequence encodes CASRTPPGGQYF.

CDR3 sequence reads: CATSRNKNTEAFF. Here the CDR3 DNA reads TGTGCCACCAGCAGAAACAAGAACACTGAAGCTTTCTTT. The V and J genes are TRBV15 and TRBJ1-1; D is unresolved. Germline V gene sequence: CDR1 LNHNV, CDR2 YYDKDF (reference sequence). V was clipped by 2 bases and J by 1 base, with 5 bases between them. The CDR3 contains 13 residues.

The chain has TRBV4-2 and TRBJ1-5; no clear D gene. V was trimmed by 0 bases and J by 2 bases, leaving 5 bases between them. The CDR3 sequence is 14 residues long. Germline assignment: CDR1 LGHNA and CDR2 YNFKEQ. The CDR3: CASSQDNGNQPQHF. CDR3 DNA: TGTGCCAGCAGCCAAGATAATGGCAATCAGCCCCAGCATTTT.

The rearrangement joins TRBV12-2 to TRBJ1-2; the table names TRBD1, a call not compared with the DNA. TRBV12-2 is a recognized pseudogene. The CDR3 runs to 14 residues. CDR3 sequence: CASRLQVVDYGYTF. CDR3 nucleotide sequence: TGTGCAAGTCGCTTGCAGGTCGTGGACTATGGCTACACCTTC.

The chain uses TRBV9 and TRBJ1-2; maybe TRBD1 (6 bases). CDR3 size: 14 residues. Germline V lookup: CDR1 SGDLS, CDR2 YYNGEE. With 4 bases removed from V and 0 bases from J, the gap between germline ends came to 10 bases. The CDR3, as DNA: TGTGCCAGCAGCCTGGGACAACCTAACTATGGCTACACCTTC. Translated: CASSLGQPNYGYTF.

The table lists this clone with a count of one. The rearrangement links TRBV9 to TRBJ2-5; D not resolved. The CDR3 is 13 amino acids. With 1 base removed from V and 2 bases from J, the gap between germline ends came to 6 bases. Germline V gene lookup returns CDR1 SGDLS and CDR2 YYNGEE. The CDR3 nucleotides are TGTGCCAGCAGCGTAATGGGGCAAGAGACCCAGTACTTC. Translation gives CASSVMGQETQYF.

CDR3 region: CASSYGTGGTDTQYF. CDR3 DNA: TGTGCCAGCAGTTACGGGACAGGGGGCACAGATACGCAGTATTTT. V is TRBV6-5 and J is TRBJ2-3, with 10 positions matching TRBD1. V dropped 2 bases and J dropped 1; count of bases not matched to a gene: 0. Germline-derived CDR1 and CDR2 are MNHEY and SVGAGI. The CDR3 length is 15 residues.

The chain couples TRBV28 to TRBJ2-7, with D possibly being TRBD1 (5 bases). This CDR3 is built from 14 residues. V dropped 9 bases and J dropped 3 bases, with 18 bases sitting between them. In germline, CDR1 is MDHEN, CDR2 SYDVKM. The CDR3 spells CARGRPVPIYEQYV. In DNA, the CDR3 is TGTGCCAGGGGGCGGCCTGTCCCAATCTACGAGCAGTACGTC.

The V gene is TRBV5-1, the J gene TRBJ2-2; D gene ambiguous. The V end was cut by 3 bases, the J end by 3 bases, with 3 bases between. Germline assignment: CDR1 SGHRS and CDR2 YFSETQ. This CDR3 is 12 amino acids long. CDR3: CASSWDTGELFF. CDR3 in DNA: TGCGCCAGCAGCTGGGACACCGGGGAGCTGTTTTTT.

The chain carries TRBV15 and TRBJ1-5; maybe TRBD1 (5 bases). Trimming stripped 0 bases from V and 7 bases from J, with 13 bases between. CDR3 length: 15 amino acids. The germline V gene encodes CDR1 LNHNV and CDR2 YYDKDF (reference sequence). CDR3: CATSRDSRGGQPQHF. Here the CDR3 DNA reads TGTGCCACCAGCAGAGATAGTAGGGGTGGCCAGCCCCAGCATTTT.

This chain links TRBV24-1 with TRBJ2-5; 8 nucleotides line up with TRBD1. V trimming: 7 bases; J trimming: 3 bases; junction bases outside the gene matches: 3. The CDR3 loop spans 13 amino acids. The germline CDR1 and CDR2 sequences are KGHDR and SFDVKD. The CDR3 reads CATRTGEEETQYF. The CDR3 nucleotides read TGTGCCACCAGGACAGGGGAGGAAGAGACCCAGTACTTC.

The rearrangement uses TRBV7-2 and TRBJ1-1, with unresolved D. CDR3 length: 12 residues. Trimming took off 1 base at V and 8 bases at J, with 8 bases between the two ends. Germline CDR1 SGHTA, CDR2 FQGNSA. The CDR3 loop is CASSLVVAEAFF. Here the CDR3 DNA reads TGTGCCAGCAGCTTAGTGGTAGCCGAAGCTTTCTTT. Full variable domain (outside the CDR3, taken from reference TRBV7-2 and TRBJ1-1): GAGVSQSPSNKVTEKGKDVELRCDPISGHTALYWYRQSLGQGLEFLIYFQGNSAPDKSGLPSDRFSAERTGGSVSTLTIQRTQQEDSAVYLCASSLVVAEAFFGQGTRLTVV.

This clone was found a few times. This sequence joins TRBV5-4 and TRBJ2-3; 8 positions match TRBD1. V lost 0 bases, J lost 7 bases, and 13 bases stayed unmatched. The CDR3 sequence is 17 residues long. Germline values: CDR1 SGHNT, CDR2 YYREEE (reference sequence). CDR3 DNA sequence: TGTGCCAGCAGCTTGGGGGGGCCGGGACAGGAAATATATACGCAGTATTTT. The encoded protein is CASSLGGPGQEIYTQYF.

V gene TRBV24-1 combines with J gene TRBJ2-1; D remains unclear. The V end was cut by 6 bases, the J end by 5 bases, with 7 bases between. The CDR3 is 12 residues long. Germline V gene lookup returns CDR1 KGHDR and CDR2 SFDVKD. Here the CDR3 DNA reads TGTGCCACCAGTAGGAACCACAATGAGCAGTTCTTC. It encodes CATSRNHNEQFF.

The chain links TRBV6-5 to TRBJ2-3; 12 bases fit TRBD2. The germline V gene encodes CDR1 MNHEY and CDR2 SVGAGI. CDR3 size: 13 residues. V dropped 6 bases and J dropped 8; count of bases not matched to a gene: 3. The CDR3 loop is CASRQTSGGTQYF. In DNA, the CDR3 is TGTGCCAGCAGACAGACTAGCGGGGGTACGCAGTATTTT.

The gene calls are TRBV5-4 and TRBJ1-2, with D perhaps matching TRBD1 (5 bases). The CDR3 runs to 15 residues. Germline V gene sequence: CDR1 SGHNT, CDR2 YYREEE (reference sequence). Trimming shortened V by 4 bases and J by 8 bases, and 21 bases separated the two germline ends. CDR3 in DNA: TGTGCCAGCAGCATCATAGGGGATCGAATCGGGGGCTACACCTTC. This encodes CASSIIGDRIGGYTF.

The J gene is TRBJ1-5, the V gene TRBV7-8; possible D gene TRBD1, 5 bases. The CDR3 consists of 16 residues. Trimming stripped 5 bases from V and 0 bases from J, with 14 bases between. The germline V gene has CDR1 SGHVS and CDR2 FQNEAQ. The CDR3 nucleotides are TGTGCCAGCAGCACGGACACTCTATATAGCAATCAGCCCCAGCATTTT. Its protein is CASSTDTLYSNQPQHF.

This chain's CDR3 is CASSATENTEAFF. DNA of the CDR3: TGCGCCAGCAGCGCGACGGAGAACACTGAAGCTTTCTTT. This sequence joins TRBV4-3 and TRBJ1-1; D ambiguous. The CDR3 length is 13 residues. Trimming pared 5 bases from V and 1 base from J, leaving 8 bases between. CDR1 and CDR2 from the germline V gene are LGHNA and YSLEER.

This chain links TRBV2 with TRBJ2-1, with D hard to call. Germline lookup yields CDR1 SNHLY and CDR2 FYNNEI. The CDR3 covers 11 residues. V was cut by 2 bases and J by 13 bases, with 9 bases left in between. The DNA of the CDR3 is TGTGCCAGCAGTGAAAAGTTGTCCCAGTTCTTC. Amino acids: CASSEKLSQFF.

V gene TRBV7-2 combines with J gene TRBJ1-1, with 9 bases fitting TRBD1. Germline-derived CDR1 and CDR2 are SGHTA and FQGNSA. The CDR3 has 13 amino acids. V trimming: 5 bases; J trimming: 7 bases; junction bases outside the gene matches: 5. The CDR3 sequence is CASSRQGVGEAFF. CDR3 sequence (DNA): TGTGCCAGCAGCAGACAGGGGGTGGGTGAAGCTTTCTTT.

The J gene is TRBJ2-7, the V gene TRBV5-1; 9 nucleotides align to TRBD2. The germline CDR1 and CDR2 sequences are SGHRS and YFSETQ. J lost 5 bases, V lost 4 bases, and 10 bases had no gene match. The CDR3 length is 15 residues. This CDR3 is CASSLVGLAGDEQYV. DNA for the CDR3: TGCGCCAGCAGCCTGGTGGGACTAGCCGGGGACGAGCAGTACGTC.

The rearrangement links TRBV4-3 to TRBJ1-5, with D unclear. Germline V gene lookup returns CDR1 LGHNA and CDR2 YSLEER. V dropped 0 bases and J dropped 0 bases, with 12 bases sitting between them. The CDR3 contains 17 residues. The chain's CDR3 is CASSQDVQAYSNQPQHF. CDR3 DNA sequence: TGCGCCAGCAGCCAAGATGTCCAGGCTTATAGCAATCAGCCCCAGCATTTT.

The chain carries TRBV18 and TRBJ1-1; the D is unclear. V dropped 3 bases and J dropped 5 bases, with 16 bases sitting between them. Germline CDR1 and CDR2: KGHSH and LQKENI. The CDR3 runs to 15 residues. In DNA, the CDR3 is TGTGCCAGCTCACCTAAATCCCAGGCGGAGACTGAAGCTTTCTTT. It encodes CASSPKSQAETEAFF.

The J gene is TRBJ2-2, the V gene TRBV6-4; a weak D match, TRBD1 (5 bases). Between the trimmed V and J ends, which lost 0 bases and 3 bases, there was a span of 11 bases. CDR1 is MRHNA and CDR2 is SNTAGT in the germline V gene. The CDR3 sequence is 16 residues long. For the CDR3, the DNA is TGTGCCAGCAGTGACTCGGGGCGGATGTACACCGGGGAGCTGTTTTTT. Its protein is CASSDSGRMYTGELFF.

This clone was seen repeatedly, ten times or more. This chain links TRBV11-2 with TRBJ1-2, with D tentatively TRBD1 (6 bases). This CDR3 is 14 amino acids long. Trimming stripped 1 base from V and 8 bases from J, with 14 bases between. Germline CDR1 is SGHAT and CDR2 is FQNNGV. The CDR3 loop reads CASSLAHRDYGYTF. The CDR3 region has the DNA TGTGCCAGCAGCTTAGCCCACAGGGATTACGGCTACACCTTC.

This clone has just one count. The chain couples TRBV6-4 to TRBJ1-1; maybe TRBD1 (6 bases). The V end lost 5 bases, the J end lost 2 bases, and 21 bases lay between the germline ends. The CDR3 spans 17 residues. The germline CDR1 and CDR2 sequences are MRHNA and SNTAGT. The CDR3 DNA follows: TGTGCCAGCAGTACTATCGACAGGTCCTTTGAAAACACTGAAGCTTTCTTT. Its translation is CASSTIDRSFENTEAFF.